The entry below describes one TCR beta chain. Use of 60 Vbeta and 13 Jbeta primers characterized the PCR. Assay used: immunoSEQ multiplex PCR; TCRdb lists only in-frame clones, some missing. The sample gives approximately 140,000 clones, 70% to 80% of which show up once; 3.5% is in the top ten. The data were obtained in a study of cytomegalovirus exposure and HLA in healthy donors. Germline values: CDR1 SGHDN, CDR2 FVKESK. CDR3 size: 16 residues. V shed 4 bases, J shed 5 bases, and the junction held 12 bases outside the gene matches. The rearrangement links TRBV14 to TRBJ1-2; 8 positions agree with TRBD1. The source material was PBMCs. This receptor was taken from a human donor in good health. DNA of the CDR3: TGTGCCAGCAGCCCGGGACAGGTGGGGAGATTATATGGCTACACCTTC. Translating gives CASSPGQVGRLYGYTF.